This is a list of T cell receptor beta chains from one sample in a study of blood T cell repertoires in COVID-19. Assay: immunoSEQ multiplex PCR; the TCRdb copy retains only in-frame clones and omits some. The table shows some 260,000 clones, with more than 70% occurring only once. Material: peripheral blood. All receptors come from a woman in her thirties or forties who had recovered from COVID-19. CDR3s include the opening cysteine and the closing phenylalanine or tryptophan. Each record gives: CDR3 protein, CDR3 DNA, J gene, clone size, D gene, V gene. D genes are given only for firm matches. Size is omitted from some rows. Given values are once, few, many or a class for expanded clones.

CASSQVVGNRYEQYF TGCGCCAGCAGCCAAGTAGTGGGCAATCGGTACGAGCAGTACTTC TRBJ2-7 - - TRBV4-3
CASSARGSFYEQYF TGTGCCAGTAGTGCCCGGGGGTCCTTCTACGAGCAGTACTTC TRBJ2-7 - - TRBV19
CASSLAQGYTF TGTGCCAGCAGCTTAGCCCAGGGGTACACCTTC TRBJ1-2 - - TRBV7-9
CASSTWMGRVGEQYF TGTGCCAGCAGTACCTGGATGGGCAGGGTGGGCGAGCAGTACTTC TRBJ2-7 - - TRBV7-9
CAISVGGGPQNEQFF TGTGCCATCAGTGTCGGGGGAGGGCCTCAAAATGAGCAGTTCTTC TRBJ2-1 - TRBD2 TRBV10-3
CASSLAPTGGHGYTF TGTGCCAGCAGCCTAGCCCCAACAGGGGGTCATGGCTACACCTTC TRBJ1-2 - TRBD1 TRBV5-6
CATSRDRALNQPQHF TGTGCCACCAGCAGGGACAGGGCGCTAAATCAGCCCCAGCATTTT TRBJ1-5 - TRBD1 TRBV15
CASSIDRMNTEAFF TGTGCCAGTAGTATCGACAGAATGAACACTGAAGCTTTCTTT TRBJ1-1 - - TRBV19
CVSSLAPQGQNTEAFF TGCGTCAGCAGCTTGGCCCCACAGGGCCAAAACACTGAAGCTTTCTTT TRBJ1-1 - - TRBV5-1
CASSVSQGRGTEAFF TGTGCCAGCAGCGTCTCACAAGGAAGAGGGACTGAAGCTTTCTTT TRBJ1-1 - - TRBV9
CASSQGVGGSTDTQYF TGCGCCAGCAGCCAAGGGGTGGGGGGGAGCACAGATACGCAGTATTTT TRBJ2-3 - TRBD2 TRBV4-1
CASRKGAGVRPYEQYF TGTGCCAGCAGGAAGGGGGCCGGTGTCCGGCCCTACGAGCAGTACTTC TRBJ2-7 - TRBD1 TRBV2
CASSRTSGYEQYF TGCGCCAGCAGCCGGACTAGCGGCTACGAGCAGTACTTC TRBJ2-7 once TRBD2 TRBV4-3
CASTDPGQGASYEQYF TGTGCCAGCACCGATCCGGGACAGGGGGCCTCCTACGAGCAGTACTTC TRBJ2-7 - TRBD1 TRBV11-2
CATSDSRTSGLNTGELFF TGTGCCACCAGTGATTCCAGGACTAGCGGATTGAACACCGGGGAGCTGTTTTTT TRBJ2-2 - TRBD2 TRBV24-1
CASSYYDSGTETQYF TGTGCCAGCAGTTACTACGATAGCGGGACGGAGACCCAGTACTTC TRBJ2-5 - TRBD2 TRBV6-5
CAISAGLAGSYEQYF TGTGCCATCAGTGCGGGACTAGCGGGGTCCTACGAGCAGTACTTC TRBJ2-7 - TRBD2 TRBV10-3
CASSSFRGGHEQYF TGTGCCAGCAGTTCATTTCGCGGGGGCCACGAGCAGTACTTC TRBJ2-7 - - TRBV2
CASSLPGTGTYEQYF TGTGCCAGCAGTTTACCCGGGACAGGAACCTACGAGCAGTACTTC TRBJ2-7 - TRBD1 TRBV28
CASSQRGLAGQETQYF TGTGCCAGCAGCCAGAGGGGACTAGCTGGGCAAGAGACCCAGTACTTC TRBJ2-5 - TRBD2 TRBV5-6
CAWSVRDVGHNQPQHF TGTGCCTGGAGTGTACGGGATGTCGGCCACAATCAGCCCCAGCATTTT TRBJ1-5 - - TRBV30
CASSTRWRALADTQYF TGTGCCAGTAGTACCCGCTGGAGGGCCCTCGCAGATACGCAGTATTTT TRBJ2-3 - - TRBV19
CASSYVGGLEVTQYF TGTGCCAGCAGTTATGTCGGTGGGCTGGAGGTGACCCAGTACTTC TRBJ2-5 - - TRBV6-2/TRBV6-3
CASSLGAIYGYTF TGTGCCAGCAGTTTGGGGGCGATCTATGGCTACACCTTC TRBJ1-2 - - TRBV6-2/TRBV6-3
CASSQVPGGPDTQYF TGTGCCAGCAGCCAAGTACCCGGAGGGCCAGATACGCAGTATTTT TRBJ2-3 - - TRBV3-1/TRBV3-2
CASSLILGQGGSYSNQPQHF TGTGCCAGCAGCTTGATACTGGGACAGGGCGGTAGTTATAGCAATCAGCCCCAGCATTTT TRBJ1-5 once TRBD1 TRBV2
CASRPSKGGGYGYTF TGTGCCAGCAGACCCTCGAAGGGCGGGGGATATGGCTACACCTTC TRBJ1-2 - - TRBV6-5
CASSSIPGNPKSEQYF TGTGCCAGCAGCTCTATACCGGGGAACCCAAAGTCCGAGCAGTACTTC TRBJ2-7 - - TRBV7-9
CASSLRTATGELFF TGCGCCAGCAGCCTACGGACAGCTACCGGGGAGCTGTTTTTT TRBJ2-2 - - TRBV4-1
CASSSTGGGGYTF TGTGCCAGCAGTTCTACAGGGGGCGGCGGCTACACCTTC TRBJ1-2 few TRBD1 TRBV28
CASRFGTSHANEQFF TGTGCCAGCAGGTTCGGGACTAGTCACGCCAATGAGCAGTTCTTC TRBJ2-1 - TRBD2 TRBV3-1/TRBV3-2
CASSLGGYTNEKLFF TGTGCCAGCAGTTTAGGAGGTTACACTAATGAAAAACTGTTTTTT TRBJ1-4 few - TRBV27
CASSPGKGVVTDTQYF TGTGCCAGCTCACCAGGGAAGGGAGTGGTGACAGATACGCAGTATTTT TRBJ2-3 - - TRBV18
CASSLTAPPGELFF TGCGCCAGCAGCTTGACAGCACCCCCCGGGGAGCTGTTTTTT TRBJ2-2 - - TRBV5-1
CASSLQGDNSPLHF TGTGCCAGCAGCTTGCAAGGGGATAATTCACCCCTCCACTTT TRBJ1-6 - - TRBV5-4
CASSFPAGVSYNEQFF TGTGCCAGCAGCTTTCCAGCGGGAGTGTCCTACAATGAGCAGTTCTTC TRBJ2-1 once TRBD2 TRBV11-2
CASSYSLRGTEAFF TGTGCCAGCAGTTACTCGCTCAGGGGGACTGAAGCTTTCTTT TRBJ1-1 - TRBD1 TRBV6-5